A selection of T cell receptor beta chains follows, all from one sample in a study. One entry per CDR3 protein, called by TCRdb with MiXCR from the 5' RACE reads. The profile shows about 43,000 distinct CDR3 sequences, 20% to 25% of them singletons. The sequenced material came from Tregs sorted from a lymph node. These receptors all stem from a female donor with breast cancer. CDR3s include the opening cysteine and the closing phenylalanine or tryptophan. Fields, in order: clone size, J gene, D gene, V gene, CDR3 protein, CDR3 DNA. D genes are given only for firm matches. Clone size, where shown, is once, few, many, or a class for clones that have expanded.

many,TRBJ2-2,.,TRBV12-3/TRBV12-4,CASSSEFDTGELFF,TGTGCCAGCAGTTCCGAATTTGACACCGGGGAGCTGTTTTTT
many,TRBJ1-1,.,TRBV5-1,CASRGEGLTEAFF,TGCGCCAGCAGGGGGGAGGGTCTTACTGAAGCTTTCTTT
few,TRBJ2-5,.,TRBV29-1,CSVAGPKQETQYF,TGCAGCGTCGCCGGGCCAAAACAGGAGACCCAGTACTTC
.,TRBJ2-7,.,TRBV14,CASSRQGEAYEQCF,TGTGCCAGCAGCCGCCAAGGGGAGGCATACGAGCAGTGCTTC
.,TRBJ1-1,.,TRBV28,CASRGTGPHTEAFF,TGTGCCAGCAGGGGAACGGGACCACACACTGAAGCTTTCTTT
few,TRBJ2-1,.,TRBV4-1,CASGQEASGSYNEQFF,TGCGCCAGCGGCCAAGAGGCGAGCGGTAGCTACAATGAGCAGTTCTTC
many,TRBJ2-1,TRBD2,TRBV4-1,CASSHREGSNEQFF,TGCGCCAGCAGCCACCGGGAGGGTAGCAATGAGCAGTTCTTC
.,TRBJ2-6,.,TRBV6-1,CASSGGGGDRSGANVLTF,TGTGCCAGCAGTGGGGGAGGGGGGGACCGCTCTGGGGCCAACGTCCTGACTTTC
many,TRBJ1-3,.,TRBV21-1,CAVTTMRNTIYF,TGTGCCGTTACCACGATGCGAAACACCATATATTTT
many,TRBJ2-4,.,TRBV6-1,CASSVQGLTKNIQYF,TGTGCCAGCAGTGTTCAGGGGCTGACCAAAAACATTCAGTACTTC
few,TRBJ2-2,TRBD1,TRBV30,CAWRRTTGGRELFF,TGTGCCTGGAGACGAACGACAGGGGGCAGAGAGCTGTTTTTT
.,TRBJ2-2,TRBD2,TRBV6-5,CASSYSSGSNTGELFF,TGTGCCAGCAGTTACTCGAGCGGGAGCAACACCGGGGAGCTGTTTTTT
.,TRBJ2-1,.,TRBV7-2,CTSSSPAGSNEQFF,TGTACCAGCAGCTCCCCAGCGGGTAGCAATGAGCAGTTCTTC
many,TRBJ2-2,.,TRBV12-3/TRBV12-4,CASSRTETGELFF,TGTGCCAGCAGCCGTACAGAGACCGGGGAGCTGTTTTTT
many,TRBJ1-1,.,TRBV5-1,CASSLGRTPTPLDTEAFF,TGCGCCAGCAGCTTGGGGAGGACGCCAACACCGCTAGACACTGAAGCTTTCTTT
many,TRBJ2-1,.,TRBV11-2,CASSFFGDDEQFF,TGTGCCAGCAGCTTCTTCGGGGACGATGAGCAGTTCTTC
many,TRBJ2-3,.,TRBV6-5,CASSYSMDSTDTQYF,TGTGCCAGCAGTTACTCGATGGATAGCACAGATACGCAGTATTTT
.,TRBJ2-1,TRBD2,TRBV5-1,CASSFSGTSEEPRFF,TGCGCCAGCAGCTTTTCCGGGACTAGCGAAGAGCCCCGATTCTTC